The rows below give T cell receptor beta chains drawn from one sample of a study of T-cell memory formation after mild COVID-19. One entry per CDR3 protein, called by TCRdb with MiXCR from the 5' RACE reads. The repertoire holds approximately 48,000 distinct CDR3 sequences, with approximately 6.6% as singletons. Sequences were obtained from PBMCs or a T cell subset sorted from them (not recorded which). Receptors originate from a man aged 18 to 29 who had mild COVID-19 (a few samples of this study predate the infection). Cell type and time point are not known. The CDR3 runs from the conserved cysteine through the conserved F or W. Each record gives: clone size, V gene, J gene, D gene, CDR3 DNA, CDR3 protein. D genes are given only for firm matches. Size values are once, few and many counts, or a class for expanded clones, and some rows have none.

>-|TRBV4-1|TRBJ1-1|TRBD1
TGCGCCAGCAGCCAATTCCGGGACAGGGGCGCTGAAGCTTTCTTT
CASSQFRDRGAEAFF
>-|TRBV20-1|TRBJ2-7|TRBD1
TGCAGTGCTGCAATCCCGGGACAGGGGAACGAGCAGTACTTC
CSAAIPGQGNEQYF
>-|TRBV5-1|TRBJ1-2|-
TGCGCCAGCAGTGCAACAGTGTCTAACTATGGCTACACCTTC
CASSATVSNYGYTF
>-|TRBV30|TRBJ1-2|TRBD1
TGTGCCGGACAGGGGCCAGGAGGCTACACCTTC
CAGQGPGGYTF
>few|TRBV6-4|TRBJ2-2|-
TGTGCCAGGTTGAGGGGTAACGGTACCGGGGAGCTGTTTTTT
CARLRGNGTGELFF
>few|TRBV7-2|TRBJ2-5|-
TGTGCCAGCAGTTCAACGGGGGGCTTGGAGACCCAGTACTTC
CASSSTGGLETQYF
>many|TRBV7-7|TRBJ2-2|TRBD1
TGTGCCAGCAGCTCGCCCGACAGGGCCGGGGAGCTGTTTTTT
CASSSPDRAGELFF
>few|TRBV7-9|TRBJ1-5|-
TGTGCCAGCAGCGCAGGGTCCCACGACGACCGGCCCCAGCATTTT
CASSAGSHDDRPQHF
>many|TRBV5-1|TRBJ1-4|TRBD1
TGCGCCAGCAGCTTCGGGACAGATAATGAAAAACTGTTTTTT
CASSFGTDNEKLFF
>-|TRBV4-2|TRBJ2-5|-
TGTGCCAGCAGCCAAGTCCAGGGTACCCAAGAGACCCAGTACTTC
CASSQVQGTQETQYF
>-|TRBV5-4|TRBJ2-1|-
TGTGCCAGCAGCACATCCGGGAACCAGGGGGGGAATCAGTTCTTC
CASSTSGNQGGNQFF
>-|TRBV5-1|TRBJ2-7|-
TGCGCCAGCAGCTTTAATGAATACGAGCAGTACTTC
CASSFNEYEQYF
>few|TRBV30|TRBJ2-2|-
TGTGCCTGGAGTCCGGGGAACACCGGGGAGCTGTTTTTT
CAWSPGNTGELFF
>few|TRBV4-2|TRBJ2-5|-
TGTGCCAGCAGCCAAGGGGGCCCAGGGCGGGAGACCCAGTACTTC
CASSQGGPGRETQYF
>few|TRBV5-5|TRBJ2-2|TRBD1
TGTGCCAGCAGGGGGACAGGGGGCAACACCGGGGAGCTGTTTTTT
CASRGTGGNTGELFF
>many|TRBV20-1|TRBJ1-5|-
TGCAGTGCTACCAAGAGGGCGCGGGAGCCCCAGCATTTT
CSATKRAREPQHF
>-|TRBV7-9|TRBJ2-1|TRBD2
TGTGCCAGCATCCCGGGGGGGTCCTACAATGAGCAGTTCTTC
CASIPGGSYNEQFF
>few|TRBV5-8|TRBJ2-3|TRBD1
TGTGCCAGCAGCCACGGACAGGGAGGAACAGATACGCAGTATTTT
CASSHGQGGTDTQYF
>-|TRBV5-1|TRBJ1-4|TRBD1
TGCGCCAGCAGCAAAACGACAGGGCATAGTGAAAAACTGTTTTTT
CASSKTTGHSEKLFF
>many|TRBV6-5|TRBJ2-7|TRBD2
TGTGCGGGGGGGAACGGTCGCGAGCAGTACTTC
CAGGNGREQYF
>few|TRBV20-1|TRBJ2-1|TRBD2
TGCAGTGCTAGAGGGGGACTAGCGGGCGCCTCTTCCTACAATGAGCAGTTCTTC
CSARGGLAGASSYNEQFF
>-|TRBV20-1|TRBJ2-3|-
TGCAGTGCTAGGCCGGCGTCTAGCACAGATACGCAGTATTTT
CSARPASSTDTQYF
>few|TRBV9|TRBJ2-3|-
TGTGCCAGCAGCGTAAGCATCACAGATACGCAGTATTTT
CASSVSITDTQYF
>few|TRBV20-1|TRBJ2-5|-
TGCAGTGCTACACCTACGGGGGCAAAAGAGACCCAGTACTTC
CSATPTGAKETQYF
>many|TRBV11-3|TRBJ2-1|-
TGTGCCAGCAGCTCGGGGGGCGGCCCTTACAATGAGCAGTTCTTC
CASSSGGGPYNEQFF
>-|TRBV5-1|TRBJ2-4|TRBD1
TGCGCCAGCAGCTCGGGACAGGGGGCGGACATTCAGTACTTC
CASSSGQGADIQYF
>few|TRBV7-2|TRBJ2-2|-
TGTGCCAGCAGCTTAGAAAGGACGGGCGGGGAGCTGTTTTTT
CASSLERTGGELFF
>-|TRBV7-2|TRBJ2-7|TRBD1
TGTGCCAGCAGCGAACGGACAGGGCCGAGTGAGCAGTACTTC
CASSERTGPSEQYF
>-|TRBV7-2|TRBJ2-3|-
TGTGCCAGCAGCCGGGGTGGGGGGGATACGCAGTATTTT
CASSRGGGDTQYF
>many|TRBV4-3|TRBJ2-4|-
TGCGCCAGCAGCCAAGGGGACGGCAGGACCGAAGACATTCAGTACTTC
CASSQGDGRTEDIQYF
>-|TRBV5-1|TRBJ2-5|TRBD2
TGCGCCAGCAGCTTGACCGCGGGGGGATTCCAAGAGACCCAGTACTTC
CASSLTAGGFQETQYF
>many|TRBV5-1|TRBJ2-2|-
TGCGCCAGCAGGGACGCCGCGAACACCGGGGAGCTGTTTTTT
CASRDAANTGELFF
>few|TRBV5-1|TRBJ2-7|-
TGCGCCAGCAGTCAAGGACCGATCTCCTACGAGCAGTACTTC
CASSQGPISYEQYF
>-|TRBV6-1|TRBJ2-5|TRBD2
TGTGCCAGCAGTGCATTAGCGGGCCACCAACTATCTAAGGAGACCCAGTACTTC
CASSALAGHQLSKETQYF
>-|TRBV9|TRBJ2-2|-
TGTGCCAGCAGCGAGGGAGGGGGAATGCGGGGAGACACCGGGGAGCTGTTTTTT
CASSEGGGMRGDTGELFF
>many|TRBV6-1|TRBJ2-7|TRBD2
TGTGCCAGCGTATTAGCGGGGGGCCTCTACGAGCAGTACTTC
CASVLAGGLYEQYF
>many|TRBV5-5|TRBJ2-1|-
TGTGCCAGCAGCTCAGTGGGGGACTTTGAGCAGTTCTTC
CASSSVGDFEQFF
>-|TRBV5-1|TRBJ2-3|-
TGCGCCAGCCGGCCTCGGGGACAATTCCGACAGGAAGCTTGGAATACGCAGTATTTT
CASRPRGQFRQEAWNTQYF
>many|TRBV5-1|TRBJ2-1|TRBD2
TGCGCCAGCAGCTTGGGGCTAGCGGGGGCCTCTCCATGGGGTGAGCAGTTCTTC
CASSLGLAGASPWGEQFF
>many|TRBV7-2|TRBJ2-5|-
TGTGCCAGCGTAGGGGCGGAGACCCAGTACTTC
CASVGAETQYF
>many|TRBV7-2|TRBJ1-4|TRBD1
TGTGCCAGCAGCCCAAACAGGGGATTCAATGAAAAACTGTTTTTT
CASSPNRGFNEKLFF
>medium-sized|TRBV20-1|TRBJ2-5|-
TGCAGTGCTAGGGGGGGCGAAGAGACCCAGTACTTC
CSARGGEETQYF
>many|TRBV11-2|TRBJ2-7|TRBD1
TGTGCCAGCAGTCAGGGGGACTCCTACGAGCAGTACTTC
CASSQGDSYEQYF
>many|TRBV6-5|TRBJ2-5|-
TGTGCCAGCAGTTTAAACAGTCAAGAGACCCAGTACTTC
CASSLNSQETQYF
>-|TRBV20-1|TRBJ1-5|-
TGCAGTGCGAGCGGGGGGCATAGCAATCAGCCCCAGCATTTT
CSASGGHSNQPQHF
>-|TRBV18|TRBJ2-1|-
TGTGCCAGCTCACCACCCGGCGCGCGAGTCTTCAATGAGCAGTTCTTC
CASSPPGARVFNEQFF
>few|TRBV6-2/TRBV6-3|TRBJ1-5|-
TGTGCCAGCAGTTTTTACAGGGTGCAGCCCCAGCATTTT
CASSFYRVQPQHF
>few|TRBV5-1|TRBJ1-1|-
TGCGCCAGCAGCTTGAGGGGGAACACTGAAGCTTTCTTT
CASSLRGNTEAFF
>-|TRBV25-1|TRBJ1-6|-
TGTGCCAGCAGTCCACTGGTAGGGGCTAATTCACCCCTCCACTTT
CASSPLVGANSPLHF
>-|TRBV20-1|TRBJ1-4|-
TGCAGTGCTAGAAGAGGGCCAGGGGTTGGCACAACTAATGAAAAACTGTTTTTT
CSARRGPGVGTTNEKLFF
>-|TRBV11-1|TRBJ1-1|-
TGTGCCAGCAGTTCAGGGAACAGGGACATGAACACTGAAGCTTTCTTT
CASSSGNRDMNTEAFF
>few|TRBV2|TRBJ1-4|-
TGTGCCAGCAGTGAAAGAACGGTGACTAATGAAAAACTGTTTTTT
CASSERTVTNEKLFF
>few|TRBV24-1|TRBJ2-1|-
TGTGCCACCAGTGATTTAGGACGGGGGTACAATGAGCAGTTCTTC
CATSDLGRGYNEQFF